This T cell receptor beta chain emerged from a study of blood T cells in healthy people across ages. Overall study findings and caveats: In older individuals, TCR beta diversity per million T cells was lower, falling roughly linearly with age. Considered underestimates were the diversity estimates obtained from one million T cells.

In its sample, this clonotype was seen a few times. Its antigen is not identified. For the second PCR, which ran for roughly 6 to 12 cycles, a sample-barcoded 5' primer and a J-beta primer mix were used. Carrying 12 random nucleotides, a template-switch adaptor labeled each individual cDNA molecule. Per sample, CDR3-containing paired-end reads numbered at least 2.5 million. Using its own MiXCR run on the 5' RACE reads, TCRdb lists one record per CDR3 protein. The table records approximately 690,000 distinct CDR3 sequences, 58% of them present only once. The sequence derives from a man aged 55 to 69 in good health. Sequenced input: blood.

DNA for the CDR3: TGCAGCGTTGGCTCCTACAATGAGCAGTTCTTC. It specifies CSVGSYNEQFF. The rearrangement uses TRBV29-1 and TRBJ2-1; D is unclear. V was clipped by 4 bases and J by 0 bases, with 1 base between them. The length of the CDR3 is 11 residues. The germline V gene has CDR1 SQVTM and CDR2 ANQGSEA.